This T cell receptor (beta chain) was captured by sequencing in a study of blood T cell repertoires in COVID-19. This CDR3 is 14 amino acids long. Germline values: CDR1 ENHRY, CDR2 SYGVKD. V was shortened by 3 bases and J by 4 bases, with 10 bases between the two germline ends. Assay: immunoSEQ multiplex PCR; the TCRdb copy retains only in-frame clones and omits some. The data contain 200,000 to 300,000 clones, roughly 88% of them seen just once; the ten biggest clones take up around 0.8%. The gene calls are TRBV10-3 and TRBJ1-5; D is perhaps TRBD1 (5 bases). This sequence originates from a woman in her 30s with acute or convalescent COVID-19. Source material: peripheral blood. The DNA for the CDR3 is TGTGCCATCAGTGAAGGACCAGGGAATCAGCCCCAGCATTTT. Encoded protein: CAISEGPGNQPQHF.